The present entry profiles one T cell receptor (beta chain) with its context. Using immunoSEQ multiplex PCR, the repertoire was profiled, and TCRdb retains in-frame clones only, with some absent. The table records more than 15,000 clones, roughly 80% of them present only once. The sample originates from a study of somatic mutations in cytotoxic T cells in rheumatoid arthritis. Germline V gene lookup returns CDR1 SGHDT and CDR2 YYEEEE. CDR3 size: 16 residues. The V end was cut by 2 bases, the J end by 7 bases, with 21 bases between. The rearrangement uses TRBV5-6 and TRBJ1-2, with D possibly matching TRBD1 (5 bases). The sequencing input was CD8+ T cells sorted from blood. The TCR sequence derives from an adult with rheumatoid arthritis. The CDR3 loop reads CASSFPAPGVRGGYTF. The CDR3, as DNA: TGTGCCAGCAGCTTCCCCGCCCCGGGGGTGAGGGGTGGCTACACCTTC.